One sample yielded the 12 T cell receptor beta chains listed below, sequenced in a study of T cell responses to AZD1222 COVID-19 vaccine. Some clones are missing from TCRdb's copy, which holds only in-frame ones; the method was immunoSEQ multiplex PCR. The repertoire consists of around 190,000 clones, with approximately 92% occurring once and the leading ten covering 1% to 1.5%. Sample: peripheral blood, taken on day 0 of AZD1222 vaccination. The receptors were sampled from an adult in good health.

CDR3: CASSLAEGPQETQYF. CDR3 sequence (DNA): TGCGCCAGCAGCTTGGCCGAGGGGCCACAAGAGACCCAGTACTTC. The chain links TRBV5-1 to TRBJ2-5; D could derive from TRBD1 or TRBD2 (5 bases each). Germline lookup yields CDR1 SGHRS and CDR2 YFSETQ. The CDR3 totals 15 residues. Trimming removed 0 bases at V and 2 bases at J, with 11 bases between.

This clone came up a few times. The rearrangement joins TRBV5-6 to TRBJ2-3, with TRBD2 matching 7 bases. CDR3 length equals 16 residues. The V segment lost 3 bases and the J segment 0 bases; nucleotides outside the gene matches: 7. Germline CDR1 is SGHDT and CDR2 is YYEEEE. Here the CDR3 reads CASSSGGGSSTDTQYF. CDR3 bases: TGTGCCAGCAGCTCCGGGGGAGGGTCTAGCACAGATACGCAGTATTTT.

The gene calls are TRBV7-9 and TRBJ1-4; TRBD1 agrees at 8 bases. The ends lost 7 bases at V and 5 bases at J; junction bases unmatched: 6. This CDR3 is 14 amino acids long. Germline V gene data show CDR1 as SEHNR and CDR2 as FQNEAQ (reference sequence). The CDR3 DNA follows: TGTGCCAGCATCAGGACAGGGAAGAATGAAAAACTGTTTTTT. Its protein is CASIRTGKNEKLFF.

This chain links TRBV10-3 with TRBJ2-2; possible D gene TRBD1, 5 bases. V lost 11 bases and J lost 6, with 13 bases in between. This CDR3 has 12 residues. Per the germline V gene, CDR1 is ENHRY and CDR2 is SYGVKD. CDR3 nucleotides: TGTGCCCACAGGAACGGAGCCGGGGAGCTGTTTTTT. Amino acid sequence: CAHRNGAGELFF.

V usage is TRBV20-1 and J usage is TRBJ1-3; no clear D gene. Germline V lookup: CDR1 DFQATT, CDR2 SNEGSKA (reference sequence). The CDR3 totals 13 residues. Trimming pared 3 bases from V and 5 bases from J, leaving 11 bases between. The CDR3 DNA is TGCAGTGCTAGTCTCCCCAGGAGAAACACCATATATTTT. Amino acids: CSASLPRRNTIYF.

This clone was observed a few times. This chain links TRBV7-6 with TRBJ1-2; D is unresolved. Trimming took 3 bases from V and 1 from J, leaving 18 bases between them. Germline V gives CDR1 SGHVS, CDR2 FNYEAQ. CDR3 length: 17 amino acids. DNA of the CDR3: TGTGCCAGCAGCTTGGTCTACCCGCCAACGGATAACTATGGCTACACCTTC. Protein product: CASSLVYPPTDNYGYTF.

The chain employs TRBV19 and TRBJ1-1; D call uncertain. Germline CDR1 LNHDA, CDR2 SQIVND (reference sequence). This CDR3 region has 15 residues. Trimming took 5 bases from V and 6 from J, leaving 19 bases between them. The chain's CDR3 is CASSLYSSGGSEAFF. The CDR3 nucleotides are TGTGCCAGTAGTCTATATAGTAGTGGAGGCTCTGAAGCTTTCTTT.

The chain is built from TRBV18 and TRBJ2-7; D uncertain. The germline V gene has CDR1 KGHSH and CDR2 LQKENI. The CDR3 is made up of 12 amino acids. V dropped 2 bases and J dropped 3 bases, with 5 bases sitting between them. In DNA form, the CDR3 reads TGTGCCAGCTCACCAGTGCGCTACGAGCAGTACTTC. It yields the protein CASSPVRYEQYF.

The chain carries TRBV2 and TRBJ2-2; 7 bases are shared with TRBD2. The CDR3 runs to 16 residues. With V trimmed by 6 bases and J by 3 bases, 10 bases remained unmatched. CDR1 SNHLY and CDR2 FYNNEI come from the germline V gene. CDR3 in DNA: TGTGCCAGCAGCCCCGACGCAGGGAGGGACACCGGGGAGCTGTTTTTT. This translates into CASSPDAGRDTGELFF.

This clone was observed many times. V and J are TRBV5-1 and TRBJ2-3; 9 bases are shared with TRBD1. V lost 8 bases and J lost 2; bases outside the gene matches: 9. Germline V gene sequence: CDR1 SGHRS, CDR2 YFSETQ. The CDR3 is 15 residues long. The CDR3 bases are TGCGCCAGTGGAACGGACAGGGGCCCCACAGATACGCAGTATTTT. This sequence encodes CASGTDRGPTDTQYF.

On this clone: Other DNA sequences in the same sample also yield this CDR3. Here the CDR3 DNA reads TGTGCCAGTAGTATAGTGTCCTCTGGGGCCAACGTCCTGACTTTC. It codes for CASSIVSSGANVLTF. This chain joins TRBV19 and TRBJ2-6, with D unclear. V was pared by 1 base and J by 0 bases, with 4 bases between. The germline V gene has CDR1 LNHDA and CDR2 SQIVND (reference sequence). CDR3 length equals 15 residues.

The chain has TRBV19 and TRBJ2-3; a weak D match, TRBD2 (6 bases). The CDR3 length is 15 residues. Looked up from germline, CDR1 is LNHDA and CDR2 is SQIVND (reference sequence). With 2 bases removed from V and 5 bases from J, the gap between germline ends came to 14 bases. Here the CDR3 reads CASSITSTGRDTQYF. The CDR3, as DNA: TGTGCCAGTAGTATAACTAGCACAGGCAGAGATACGCAGTATTTT.